These 28 T cell receptor beta chains came from one sample sequenced in a study of CD8+ T cells in alopecia areata. As the sequencing template, cDNA was produced by extracting RNA and reverse transcribing it. Sequencing used immunoSEQ multiplex PCR; TCRdb keeps in-frame clones, though not all of them. The data show about 110,000 clones, none appearing only once, with about 20% held by the ten largest. What was sequenced was lesional skin. The receptors derive from a C3H/HeJ mouse with alopecia areata. For the strain, the MHC haplotype given is H2-k.

This clone was observed a few times. Mouse gene names and germline throughout. With the read ending 4 residues before the CDR3 end, the germline J gene is used to fill in that end. The V call is TRBV17, the J call TRBJ2-1; TRBD2 aligns across 9 bases. In germline, CDR1 is MNHDT, CDR2 YYDKIL. With 3 bases clipped from V and 0 bases from J, the junction kept 3 bases outside the gene matches. The CDR3 has 16 amino acids. CDR3 sequence: CASSSWGGNNYAEQFF. The CDR3 bases that were read are TGTGCTAGCAGTAGCTGGGGGGGAAATAACTATGCT.

Regarding this clone: Genes and germline come from the mouse. The read ends 4 residues shy of where the CDR3 ends; the end is completed using the germline J gene. The chain combines TRBV13-3 with TRBJ1-4; D gene ambiguous. From germline, CDR1 is NNHDY and CDR2 SYVADS. The length of the CDR3 is 14 residues. V lost 3 bases, J lost 4 bases, and 10 bases lay in between. CDR3 DNA, as far as it was read: TGTGCCAGCAGTGCCCCGACAAACAACGAA. It is translated as CASSAPTNNE. The whole CDR3 sequence is CASSAPTNNERLFF.

About this clone itself: At residue 14, the TCRdb amino acid sequence and the translated nucleotide sequence differ, so the protein here is the DNA translation. Gene names denote mouse genes. The read ends 3 residues shy of where the CDR3 ends; the end is completed using the germline J gene. The chain links TRBV19 to TRBJ1-3; 9 nucleotides align to TRBD1. The CDR3 is 17 amino acids. Germline V gives CDR1 FNHDT, CDR2 SITEND (reference sequence). With 2 bases clipped from V and 0 bases from J, the junction kept 6 bases outside the gene matches. The CDR3 bases that were read are TGTGCCAGCAGTATGGGGACAGGGTTCCTTTCTGGAAATACG. Translated: CASSMGTGFLSGNT. The full CDR3 protein is CASSMGTGFLSGNTLYF.

A word on this clone: Here the gene names and germline are mouse. Read coverage stops 4 residues before the CDR3 terminus; the germline J gene supplies the remainder. This chain links TRBV17 with TRBJ2-2; D perhaps matches TRBD1 (6 bases). V lost 6 bases and J lost 1, with 12 bases in between. This CDR3 has 15 amino acids. CDR1 MNHDT and CDR2 YYDKIL come from the germline V gene. This chain's CDR3 is CASRGRGQNTGQLYF. The CDR3 bases that were read are TGTGCTAGCAGGGGGAGGGGACAAAACACCGGG.

This clone was found a few times. Gene names follow the mouse nomenclature. Partial CDR3 DNA: TGTGCCAGCAGTGATGACTGGGGGGGCCACTATGCT. Residues: CASSDDWGGHYA. The entire CDR3 reads CASSDDWGGHYAEQFF. V usage is TRBV13-1 and J usage is TRBJ2-1, with 11 bases fitting TRBD2. The read ends 4 residues shy of where the CDR3 ends; the end is completed using the germline J gene. The V segment lost 0 bases and the J segment 2 bases; nucleotides outside the gene matches: 1. The CDR3 is made up of 16 amino acids. Looked up from germline, CDR1 is NSHNY and CDR2 is SYGAGN.

This clone has a handful of counts. Gene names are mouse gene names. The read is 4 residues too short to cover the CDR3 end, so that end is filled in from the germline J gene. This chain connects TRBV13-3 to TRBJ2-1; 12 bases align to TRBD2. The CDR3 contains 14 residues. V trimming: 7 bases; J trimming: 6 bases; junction bases outside the gene matches: 5. The germline gives CDR1 NNHDY, CDR2 SYVADS. CDR3 region: CASVGDWGVAEQFF. CDR3 DNA (partial): TGTGCCAGCGTGGGGGACTGGGGGGTTGCT.

There are a few counts of this clone. Gene names are mouse gene names. With the read ending 4 residues before the CDR3 end, the germline J gene is used to fill in that end. The rearrangement joins TRBV17 to TRBJ2-5; TRBD2 aligns across 8 bases. Germline CDR1 and CDR2: MNHDT and YYDKIL. The CDR3 consists of 16 residues. CDR3 region: CASSRDQGLAQDTQYF. The CDR3 DNA, read in part, is TGTGCTAGCAGTAGAGACCAGGGACTGGCGCAGGAC.

This clone was seen more than once but under ten times. The genes and germline here are from mouse. Read sequence stops 4 residues before the CDR3 end, and the germline J gene provides the missing end. V gene TRBV13-3 combines with J gene TRBJ2-7, with TRBD1 as a possible D gene (6 bases). Trimming left V 0 bases short and J 0 bases short, with 10 bases between. CDR3 length equals 15 residues. Germline CDR1 NNHDY, CDR2 SYVADS. This chain's CDR3 is CASSDVAGVSYEQYF. The covered CDR3 bases are TGTGCCAGCAGTGATGTGGCAGGGGTCTCCTAT.

Concerning this clone itself: Mouse gene names and germline throughout. CDR3 protein: CASSDAGRVNERLFF. Incomplete CDR3 DNA: TGTGCCAGCAGTGATGCTGGCAGGGTCAACGAA. The V call is TRBV13-1, the J call TRBJ1-4; tentatively, D is TRBD1 (5 bases). Read data end 4 residues before the CDR3 end; the end is taken from the germline J gene. Between the trimmed V and J ends, which lost 0 bases and 4 bases, there was a span of 10 bases. Germline CDR1 and CDR2: NSHNY and SYGAGN. The CDR3 runs to 15 residues.

A few counts support this clone. Gene names are mouse gene names. The sequence runs out 4 residues before the end of the CDR3; the remainder is reconstructed from the germline J gene. The gene calls are TRBV13-2 and TRBJ1-4; 7 positions match TRBD1. Germline CDR1 is NNHNN and CDR2 is SYGAGS (reference sequence). This CDR3 spans 15 amino acids. The junction had 5 bases not matched to a gene; V was cut back by 3 bases and J by 3 bases. CDR3 DNA (partial): TGTGCCAGCGGTGGCCAAGACAGGGCCAACGAA. It encodes CASGGQDRANE. The whole CDR3 protein is CASGGQDRANERLFF.

Details on this clone: Genes and germline are mouse. The CDR3 loop reads CASSPQENTEVFF. Partial CDR3 DNA: TGTGCCAGCAGTCCCCAGGAAAACACA. The chain has TRBV13-3 and TRBJ1-1, with unresolved D. Sequencing ends 4 residues short of the CDR3 end; the germline J gene provides the rest. Germline assignment: CDR1 NNHDY and CDR2 SYVADS. The length of the CDR3 is 13 residues. With 4 bases removed from V and 1 base from J, the gap between germline ends came to 8 bases.

This clone has more than one count but fewer than ten. Gene labels here are mouse ones. The read ends 4 residues before the CDR3 terminus; that terminus is restored from the germline J gene. The J gene is TRBJ2-3, the V gene TRBV13-3; TRBD1 is a possible D gene (6 bases). Germline loops: CDR1 NNHDY, CDR2 SYVADS. This CDR3 comprises 16 residues. Trimming took off 0 bases at V and 1 base at J, with 12 bases between the two ends. The CDR3 loop is CASSDVRGNGAETLYF. The CDR3 bases that were read are TGTGCCAGCAGTGATGTCAGGGGTAATGGTGCAGAA.

Concerning this clone: Here the gene names and germline are mouse. From the germline J gene comes the end of the CDR3, since the read stops 4 residues before it. The J gene is TRBJ2-1, the V gene TRBV13-3; TRBD1 is a possible D gene (6 bases). Trimming pared 0 bases from V and 5 bases from J, leaving 9 bases between. Germline V gene sequence: CDR1 NNHDY, CDR2 SYVADS. The CDR3 spans 14 residues. Incomplete CDR3 DNA: TGTGCCAGCAGTGATGCTTGGGACAATGCT. Translating gives CASSDAWDNA. The full-length CDR3 reads as CASSDAWDNAEQFF.

About this clone: The listed genes are named as in mouse. The CDR3 end is not reached by the read, which stops 4 residues before it; the germline J gene fills it in. The V call is TRBV1, the J call TRBJ2-2; 8 bases agree with TRBD1. Trimming took 2 bases from V and 1 from J; bases not matched to a gene: 6. Germline V CDR1 and CDR2: NSQYPW, LRSPGD (reference sequence). The CDR3 covers 17 residues. The CDR3 DNA, read in part, is TGCACCTGCAGTGCAAATGGACAGGGTAGAAACACCGGG. Translating gives CTCSANGQGRNTG. The full CDR3 protein reads CTCSANGQGRNTGQLYF. Full variable domain (rest looked up from reference TRBV1 and TRBJ2-2): VTLLEQNPRWRLVPRGQAVNLRCILKNSQYPWMSWYQQDLQKQLQWLFTLRSPGDKEVKSLPGADYLATRVTDTELRLQVANMSQGRTLYCTCSANGQGRNTGQLYFGEGSKLTVL.

This clone occurred many times. These gene names are mouse names. The CDR3 is cut off 4 residues early in the read; its end comes from the germline J gene. J is TRBJ2-5 and V is TRBV17; D might be TRBD1 (5 bases). CDR3 length equals 14 residues. CDR1 and CDR2 from the germline V gene are MNHDT and YYDKIL. V was cut by 3 bases and J by 0 bases, with 7 bases left in between. The CDR3 loop reads CASSRDINQDTQYF. The sequenced CDR3 bases are TGTGCTAGCAGTAGGGACATTAACCAAGAC.

This clone was seen repeatedly, ten times or more. Each gene name is a mouse one. The CDR3 end falls 4 residues outside the read, so it is completed with the germline J gene. This chain links TRBV13-3 with TRBJ2-1, with D tentatively TRBD2 (7 bases). Germline CDR1 and CDR2: NNHDY and SYVADS. This CDR3 has 14 amino acids. This CDR3 is CASSDGGARAEQFF. The part of the CDR3 DNA that was read is TGTGCCAGCAGTGATGGGGGGGCGCGAGCT.

This clone was found a few times. Germline and genes: mouse. CDR3 sequence: CASSTQGADYTF. CDR3 bases read: TGTGCCAGCAGCACACAGGGGGCC. This chain joins TRBV19 and TRBJ1-2; 8 positions match TRBD1. The sequenced fragment ends 4 residues before the CDR3 boundary, so the rest is inferred from the germline J gene. Germline V gives CDR1 FNHDT, CDR2 SITEND (reference sequence). CDR3 length: 12 residues.

This clone was counted ten times or more. Gene names are mouse gene names. The CDR3 end falls 4 residues outside the read, so it is completed with the germline J gene. The J gene is TRBJ2-1, the V gene TRBV13-3; 8 nucleotides line up with TRBD2. Germline CDR1 reads NNHDY; CDR2 reads SYVADS. Trimming removed 7 bases from V and 5 bases from J; junction bases left unmatched: 5. The CDR3 consists of 13 residues. The CDR3 loop reads CASGGGADAEQFF. The sequenced CDR3 bases are TGTGCCAGCGGGGGGGGCGCGGATGCT.

In the case of this clone: Genes here carry mouse names. The CDR3 end is not reached by the read, which stops 4 residues before it; the germline J gene fills it in. The chain has TRBV14 and TRBJ2-7, with 7 bases aligning to TRBD1. CDR3 length: 14 amino acids. J was trimmed by 2 bases and V by 5 bases; bases with no gene match: 7. CDR1 is SGHDT, CDR2 FRDEAV, per germline. CDR3 sequence: CASSHRDRTYEQYF. Incomplete CDR3 DNA: TGTGCCAGCAGCCACCGGGACAGAACCTAT.

This clone was recorded many times. The listed genes are named as in mouse. Coverage ceases 4 residues before the CDR3 finishes, and the germline J gene fills in the end. This chain links TRBV13-3 with TRBJ2-4; 7 bases map to TRBD2. Germline CDR1 and CDR2: NNHDY and SYVADS. After removal of 6 bases from V and 1 base from J, the junction contained 2 bases not matched to a gene. This CDR3 has 13 amino acids. The part of the CDR3 DNA that was read is TGTGCCAGCACAGACTGGGGTCAAAAC. As protein: CASTDWGQN. The full CDR3 sequence reads CASTDWGQNTLYF.

This clone was found many times. TCRdb lists a protein that is different at residue 13 from the translated DNA; the protein given here uses the DNA translation. These gene names are mouse names. The CDR3 end falls 3 residues outside the read, so it is completed with the germline J gene. This chain joins TRBV13-3 and TRBJ1-6; 10 bases line up with TRBD1. TRBJ1-6 is noted as an ORF with a role that remains uncertain. The germline V gene encodes CDR1 NNHDY and CDR2 SYVADS. J was trimmed by 6 bases and V by 5 bases; bases with no gene match: 8. This CDR3 spans 16 amino acids. The CDR3 protein is CASSPGQGMGNSPLYF. The CDR3 bases that were read are TGTGCCAGCAGCCCGGGACAGGGGATGGGTAATTCGCCC.

This clone was seen many times. The translated DNA and TCRdb's protein are not identical at residue 10; the protein here was translated from the DNA. Gene and germline names: mouse. The read comes to an end 3 residues before the CDR3 does, leaving the germline J gene to fill in the end. Distinct nucleotide sequences in the sample also encode this CDR3. The chain joins TRBV1 to TRBJ1-6; a weak D match, TRBD1 (6 bases). TRBJ1-6 belongs to the ORF category, with a function that is uncertain. The CDR3 loop spans 13 amino acids. V lost 6 bases, J lost 4 bases, and 7 bases lay in between. Germline values: CDR1 NSQYPW, CDR2 LRSPGD (reference sequence). CDR3 amino acids: CTCRQGYNSPLYF. The covered CDR3 bases are TGCACCTGCAGGCAGGGGTATAATTCGCCC.

A few counts support this clone. The germline and genes are mouse ones. The CDR3 extends 4 residues past the end of the read, so its final part is completed from the germline J gene. The chain recombines TRBV19 with TRBJ2-7; 7 nucleotides line up with TRBD2. Losses at the gene ends were 2 bases for V and 2 bases for J; bases not matched to a gene: 4. This CDR3 is 14 amino acids long. Germline-derived CDR1 and CDR2 are FNHDT and SITEND (reference sequence). The CDR3 reads CASSMGGGTYEQYF. The DNA read from the CDR3 is TGTGCCAGCAGTATGGGGGGGGGAACCTAT.

About this clone itself: Gene names and germline refer to mouse. From the germline J gene comes the end of the CDR3, since the read stops 4 residues before it. This chain joins TRBV13-3 and TRBJ2-5; 8 bases line up with TRBD2. This CDR3 contains 16 residues. Germline V gene lookup returns CDR1 NNHDY and CDR2 SYVADS. V lost 2 bases, J lost 1 base, and 6 bases stayed unmatched. Here the CDR3 reads CASSEDGGGDQDTQYF. The sequenced part of the CDR3 DNA is TGTGCCAGCAGTGAAGACGGGGGGGGCGACCAAGAC.

For this clone: Gene names and germline refer to mouse. The read finishes 4 residues shy of the CDR3 end, and the germline J gene is used to complete it. The chain recombines TRBV19 with TRBJ2-1, with D tentatively TRBD1 (5 bases). The V gene's germline CDR1 is FNHDT and CDR2 SITEND (reference sequence). Between the trimmed V and J ends, which lost 4 bases and 5 bases, there was a span of 10 bases. The CDR3 contains 13 residues. The sequenced CDR3 bases are TGTGCCAGCAGTTCAGGGATGAATGCT. Translation: CASSSGMNA. The whole CDR3 protein is CASSSGMNAEQFF. The full variable domain, completed using reference TRBV19 and TRBJ2-1, is GGIITQTPKFLIGQEGQKLTLKCQQNFNHDTMYWYRQDSGKGLRLIYYSITENDLQKGDLSEGYDASREKKSSFSLTVTSAQKNEMAVFLCASSSGMNAEQFFGPGTRLTVL.

With respect to this clone: Mouse germline and gene names are used. The read terminates 4 residues before the CDR3 end, so the remaining end is supplied by the germline J gene. The chain recombines TRBV13-3 with TRBJ2-4, with D maybe TRBD1 (6 bases). The germline gives CDR1 NNHDY, CDR2 SYVADS. This CDR3 has 13 residues. The sequenced CDR3 bases are TGTGCCAGCAGTTTACAGGGATGGAAC. This gives the protein CASSLQGWN. The whole CDR3 protein is CASSLQGWNTLYF.

This clone was found many times. Mouse germline and gene names are used. The missing CDR3 end, 4 residues past where the read stops, is filled in from the germline J gene. This chain connects TRBV1 to TRBJ2-1, with 7 bases matching TRBD1. CDR1 and CDR2 (germline): NSQYPW, LRSPGD (reference sequence). The CDR3 totals 14 residues. The CDR3 sequence: CTCSAEQGEAEQFF. The CDR3 bases that were read are TGCACCTGCAGTGCAGAGCAGGGGGAGGCT.

Comment on this clone: Gene names refer to mouse genes. CDR3 sequence reads: CASSRVGGANAEQFF. The sequenced part of the CDR3 DNA is TGTGCTAGCAGTAGAGTTGGGGGGGCGAATGCT. The chain carries TRBV17 and TRBJ2-1, with 9 bases fitting TRBD2. The read gets to within 4 residues of the CDR3 end, and the germline J gene fills in the rest. From germline, CDR1 is MNHDT and CDR2 YYDKIL. Germline trimming cut 1 base from V and 5 bases from J; bases unmatched to any gene: 3. The CDR3 totals 15 residues.